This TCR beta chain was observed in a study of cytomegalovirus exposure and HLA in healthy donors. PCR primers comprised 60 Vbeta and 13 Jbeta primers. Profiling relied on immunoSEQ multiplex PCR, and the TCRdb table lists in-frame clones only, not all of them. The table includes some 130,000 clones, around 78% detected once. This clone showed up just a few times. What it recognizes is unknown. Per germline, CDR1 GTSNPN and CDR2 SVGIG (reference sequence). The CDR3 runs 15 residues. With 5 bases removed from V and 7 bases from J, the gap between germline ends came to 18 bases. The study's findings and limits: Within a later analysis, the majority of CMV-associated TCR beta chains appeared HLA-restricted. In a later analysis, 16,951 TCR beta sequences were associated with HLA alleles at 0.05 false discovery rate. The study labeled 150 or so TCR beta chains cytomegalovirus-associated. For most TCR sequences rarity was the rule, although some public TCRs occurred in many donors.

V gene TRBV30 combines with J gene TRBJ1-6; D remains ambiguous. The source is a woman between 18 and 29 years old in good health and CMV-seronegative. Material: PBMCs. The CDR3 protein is CAWLPVGETNSPLHF. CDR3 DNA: TGTGCCTGGCTTCCTGTTGGGGAGACGAATTCACCCCTCCACTTT.